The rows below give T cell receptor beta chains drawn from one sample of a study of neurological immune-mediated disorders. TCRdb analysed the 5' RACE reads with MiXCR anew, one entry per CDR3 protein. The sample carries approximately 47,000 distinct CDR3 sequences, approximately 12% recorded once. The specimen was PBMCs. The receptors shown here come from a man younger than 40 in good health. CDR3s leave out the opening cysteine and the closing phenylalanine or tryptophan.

CDR3: SPYRSEEETQY
length: 11
V: TRBV20-1
J: TRBJ2-5

CDR3: SARTGGKYEQY
length: 11
V: TRBV20-1
J: TRBJ2-7

CDR3: ASSLYPLAGGSYEQY
length: 15
V: TRBV27
J: TRBJ2-7

CDR3: ASSIRLEHSGANVLT
length: 15
V: TRBV18
J: TRBJ2-6

CDR3: ASSFGGAGDEQF
length: 12
V: TRBV5-1
J: TRBJ2-1

CDR3: ASSLVGGRGF
length: 10
V: TRBV7-2
J: TRBJ2-1

CDR3: ASNLGGGTEAF
length: 11
V: TRBV12-3/TRBV12-4
J: TRBJ1-1

CDR3: ASSLVGRYEAF
length: 11
V: TRBV7-2
J: TRBJ1-1

CDR3: SVAPGTSGNNEQF
length: 13
V: TRBV29-1
J: TRBJ2-1

CDR3: ASSLVQVYNEQF
length: 12
V: TRBV5-1
J: TRBJ2-1

CDR3: ASSLRWVQETQY
length: 12
V: TRBV5-1
J: TRBJ2-5

CDR3: ASSQGRGDTIY
length: 11
V: TRBV4-1
J: TRBJ1-3

CDR3: ASSVDQFSSYEQY
length: 13
V: TRBV9
J: TRBJ2-7

CDR3: ATSRRTSGRTDTQY
length: 14
V: TRBV15
J: TRBJ2-3

CDR3: ASSLASGQSFYEQY
length: 14
V: TRBV7-2
J: TRBJ2-7

CDR3: ASSLPISRGKADTQY
length: 15
V: TRBV7-2
J: TRBJ2-3

CDR3: ASRRLRGTETQY
length: 12
V: TRBV6-5
J: TRBJ2-5

CDR3: ASSSDRGLGELF
length: 12
V: TRBV7-6
J: TRBJ2-2

CDR3: ASSLAWTTSSYEQY
length: 14
V: TRBV5-1
J: TRBJ2-7

CDR3: SATGDYYNEQF
length: 11
V: TRBV20-1
J: TRBJ2-1

CDR3: ASSLTVSNNEQF
length: 12
V: TRBV3-1
J: TRBJ2-1

CDR3: ASSLVGGTSTSTDTQY
length: 16
V: TRBV5-1
J: TRBJ2-3

CDR3: SLTGSGSADTQY
length: 12
V: TRBV29-1
J: TRBJ2-3

CDR3: ASRPGTSYHNEQF
length: 13
V: TRBV27
J: TRBJ2-1

CDR3: SVEGAGELF
length: 9
V: TRBV29-1
J: TRBJ2-2

CDR3: ASSEDQPYEQY
length: 11
V: TRBV4-1
J: TRBJ2-7

CDR3: ASRGRETQY
length: 9
V: TRBV28
J: TRBJ2-5

CDR3: ASSLVASGAGQPQH
length: 14
V: TRBV7-9
J: TRBJ1-5

CDR3: ASSYMASSYEQY
length: 12
V: TRBV6-2/TRBV6-3
J: TRBJ2-7

CDR3: SAEGPSDSNTEAF
length: 13
V: TRBV20-1
J: TRBJ1-1

CDR3: ASSLDRAVTYGYT
length: 13
V: TRBV5-1
J: TRBJ1-2

CDR3: ASSPPGRGHYEQY
length: 13
V: TRBV4-1
J: TRBJ2-7

CDR3: ASSEDTQETQY
length: 11
V: TRBV27
J: TRBJ2-5

CDR3: ASRPGALQETQY
length: 12
V: TRBV6-6
J: TRBJ2-5

CDR3: ASSLYGRETQY
length: 11
V: TRBV7-6
J: TRBJ2-5

CDR3: ASSLGIMQAMDEQY
length: 14
V: TRBV5-1
J: TRBJ2-7

CDR3: ASSYYRQGEGQETQY
length: 15
V: TRBV6-5
J: TRBJ2-5

CDR3: ASSRQGGEQY
length: 10
V: TRBV5-4
J: TRBJ2-7

CDR3: ASSPRRGETQY
length: 11
V: TRBV11-1
J: TRBJ2-5

CDR3: ATSDTRGQWNGYT
length: 13
V: TRBV24-1
J: TRBJ1-2

CDR3: SARRLAGHTGELF
length: 13
V: TRBV20-1
J: TRBJ2-2

CDR3: SVAPAGKNTGELF
length: 13
V: TRBV29-1
J: TRBJ2-2

CDR3: SVEGTRTDTQY
length: 11
V: TRBV29-1
J: TRBJ2-3

CDR3: SATKPGVQPQH
length: 11
V: TRBV20-1
J: TRBJ1-5

CDR3: ASSSAQGPAYEQY
length: 13
V: TRBV7-2
J: TRBJ2-7

CDR3: ATSDSLAGVPGTQY
length: 14
V: TRBV24-1
J: TRBJ2-5

CDR3: SVAGAGELF
length: 9
V: TRBV29-1
J: TRBJ2-2

CDR3: ASSEEGWTEAF
length: 11
V: TRBV10-2
J: TRBJ1-1

CDR3: ASYSGGSTGELF
length: 12
V: TRBV5-1
J: TRBJ2-2

CDR3: ASSPSLQGVYGYT
length: 13
V: TRBV12-3/TRBV12-4
J: TRBJ1-2

CDR3: SARDGVTDTQY
length: 11
V: TRBV20-1
J: TRBJ2-3

CDR3: SAPIGRTYNEQF
length: 12
V: TRBV20-1
J: TRBJ2-1

CDR3: ASSLNRVDGYT
length: 11
V: TRBV12-3/TRBV12-4
J: TRBJ1-2

CDR3: ARPGTQY
length: 7
V: TRBV28
J: TRBJ2-5

CDR3: SASSPGDQPQH
length: 11
V: TRBV20-1
J: TRBJ1-5